The present T cell receptor (beta chain) was sequenced within a study of T cell responses to AZD1222 COVID-19 vaccine. Unmatched junction bases numbered 10, after V lost 5 bases and J lost 1 base. The CDR3 consists of 16 residues. Germline V gene sequence: CDR1 SGHAT, CDR2 FQNNGV. Profiled with immunoSEQ multiplex PCR; TCRdb holds only in-frame clones, not every one. The data hold fewer than 200,000 clones, with 85% to 95% observed a single time. Analyses pooled second doses at about 4 or about 12 weeks. This sequence was found in an adult who received the AZD1222 COVID-19 vaccine. The sequencing here drew on peripheral blood, taken 28 days after the second AZD1222 dose. The J gene is TRBJ1-2, the V gene TRBV11-2; 7 bases map to TRBD1. The CDR3 nucleotides are TGTGCCAGCAGCCGAGGTTCCGGGACAGTTAACTATGGCTACACCTTC. Translating it yields CASSRGSGTVNYGYTF.